Listed here are 27 T cell receptor beta chains from one sample, sequenced in a study of blood T cell repertoires in COVID-19. TCRdb's copy holds only in-frame clones and misses some; the assay was immunoSEQ multiplex PCR. The data show about 210,000 clones, more than 75% seen once. The sequencing sample was made of PBMCs or T cells enriched from blood (not recorded which). The receptors shown here come from a young man in a cohort exposed to, infected with or recovered from COVID-19 (not recorded which).

This clone showed up just once. This chain's CDR3 is CASSTTRFRRALAKNIQYF. The CDR3 nucleotides are TGTGCCAGCTCGACTACTCGGTTCCGGCGGGCCCTAGCCAAAAACATTCAGTACTTC. This rearrangement joins TRBV18 to TRBJ2-4, with TRBD2 as a possible D gene (5 bases). V was shortened by 6 bases and J by 0 bases, with 24 bases between the two germline ends. This CDR3 is built from 19 residues. The V gene's germline CDR1 is KGHSH and CDR2 LQKENI.

The chain is built from TRBV7-3 and TRBJ1-2, with 7 bases fitting TRBD1. With 5 bases clipped from V and 3 bases from J, the junction kept 3 bases outside the gene matches. The CDR3 loop spans 13 amino acids. The germline V gene encodes CDR1 SGHTA and CDR2 FQGTGA. Written as DNA, the CDR3 is TGTGCCAGCAGCCAAACAGGGGACTATGGCTACACCTTC. It codes for CASSQTGDYGYTF.

V usage is TRBV10-1 and J usage is TRBJ1-2; D is undetermined. V was trimmed by 0 bases and J by 8 bases, leaving 13 bases between them. CDR1 WNHNN and CDR2 SYGVQD come from the germline V gene (reference sequence). The CDR3 length is 14 residues. CDR3 sequence (DNA): TGCGCCAGCAGTGAGTCGAAAAACTTAGAAGGCTACACCTTC. Translated: CASSESKNLEGYTF.

CDR3 bases: TGTGCCAGCAGCTTGACACTAGCGGGAGGGCCACGGGAGCAGTTCTTC. Its translation: CASSLTLAGGPREQFF. V gene TRBV7-3 combines with J gene TRBJ2-1, with TRBD2 identical over 13 bases. The trim removed 3 bases at V and 10 bases at J, leaving 9 bases unmatched. CDR1 and CDR2 (germline): SGHTA, FQGTGA. The CDR3 sequence is 16 residues long. The variable domain in full, completed from reference TRBV7-3 and TRBJ2-1, reads GAGVSQTPSNKVTEKGKYVELRCDPISGHTALYWYRQSLGQGPEFLIYFQGTGAADDSGLPNDRFFAVRPEGSVSTLKIQRTERGDSAVYLCASSLTLAGGPREQFFGPGTRLTVL.

The gene calls are TRBV7-6 and TRBJ2-7; TRBD2 might be the D (6 bases). The CDR3 contains 13 residues. The germline V and J ends were trimmed by 5 bases and 5 bases, with 13 bases remaining between them. Germline V CDR1 and CDR2: SGHVS, FNYEAQ. Here the CDR3 reads CASSPLGEDEQYF. In nucleotides, the CDR3 is TGTGCCAGCAGCCCACTTGGGGAGGACGAGCAGTACTTC.

This sequence joins TRBV18 and TRBJ2-7, with a weak D call TRBD1 (6 bases). Looked up from germline, CDR1 is KGHSH and CDR2 is LQKENI. This CDR3 is built from 16 residues. Trimming removed 6 bases from V and 3 bases from J, with 21 bases in between. The chain's CDR3 is CASSPRTASYLYEQYF. The CDR3 nucleotides read TGTGCCAGCTCGCCGAGGACAGCCTCGTACCTCTACGAGCAGTACTTC.

This chain links TRBV28 with TRBJ2-1, with 9 bases matching TRBD2. This CDR3 contains 18 residues. V shed 4 bases and J 7 bases; nucleotides not matched to a gene: 17. Germline V gene lookup returns CDR1 MDHEN and CDR2 SYDVKM. The CDR3 sequence: CASSSATQREVRRNEQFF. The DNA for the CDR3 is TGTGCCAGCAGTTCCGCGACTCAGCGGGAGGTCAGGCGGAATGAGCAGTTCTTC.

This rearrangement joins TRBV10-1 to TRBJ2-2; 11 nucleotides line up with TRBD1. The CDR3 has 15 amino acids. Losses at the gene ends were 0 bases for V and 13 bases for J; bases not matched to a gene: 7. Germline V gene data show CDR1 as WNHNN and CDR2 as SYGVQD (reference sequence). CDR3 loop: CASSESGTGGSVLFF. The DNA for the CDR3 is TGCGCCAGCAGTGAGTCCGGGACAGGGGGGTCGGTGCTGTTTTTT.

The V gene is TRBV27, the J gene TRBJ2-5; tentatively, D is TRBD2 (5 bases). This CDR3 is built from 14 residues. The V gene lost 2 bases and the J gene lost 2 bases, with 9 bases spanning the gap. In germline, CDR1 is MNHEY, CDR2 SMNVEV (reference sequence). This CDR3 is CASSLGTGQETQYF. The CDR3 DNA is TGTGCCAGCAGTTTAGGCACGGGACAAGAGACCCAGTACTTC.

This clone was detected only a few times. The chain links TRBV5-4 to TRBJ1-6; the match to TRBD1 covers 10 bases. Germline V gene data show CDR1 as SGHNT and CDR2 as YYREEE (reference sequence). The CDR3 covers 15 residues. V shed 5 bases, J shed 9 bases, and the junction held 8 bases outside the gene matches. CDR3 sequence reads: CASSFGQGVVSPLHF. CDR3 nucleotide sequence: TGTGCCAGCAGTTTCGGACAGGGGGTAGTTTCACCCCTCCACTTT.

The rearrangement links TRBV7-9 to TRBJ2-3; TRBD2 agrees at 10 bases. This CDR3 comprises 16 residues. Germline-derived CDR1 and CDR2 are SEHNR and FQNEAQ (reference sequence). J was trimmed by 2 bases and V by 4 bases; bases with no gene match: 6. The CDR3 DNA sequence: TGTGCCAGCAGCTCTTGGACTAGCGGAAACACAGATACGCAGTATTTT. Amino acid sequence: CASSSWTSGNTDTQYF. Combining the CDR3 with reference TRBV7-9 and TRBJ2-3 gives the whole variable domain DTGVSQNPRHKITKRGQNVTFRCDPISEHNRLYWYRQTLGQGPEFLTYFQNEAQLEKSRLLSDRFSAERPKGSFSTLEIQRTEQGDSAMYLCASSSWTSGNTDTQYFGPGTRLTVL.

In its sample, this clone was seen once. V is TRBV28 and J is TRBJ1-2; 7 bases agree with TRBD1. Losses at the gene ends were 10 bases for V and 6 bases for J; bases not matched to a gene: 14. The CDR3 runs 14 residues. The germline V gene encodes CDR1 MDHEN and CDR2 SYDVKM. CDR3 residues: CATNPGQRTHGYTF. CDR3 bases: TGTGCCACGAACCCGGGACAGAGGACGCATGGCTACACCTTC.

This clone was counted only a few times. The gene calls are TRBV5-4 and TRBJ2-2; a weak D match, TRBD1 (5 bases). Deletions cut 0 bases from V and 5 bases from J, with 11 bases between. CDR3 length equals 15 residues. The germline gives CDR1 SGHNT, CDR2 YYREEE (reference sequence). CDR3 in amino acids: CASSLVSQGTGELFF. The CDR3, as DNA: TGTGCCAGCAGCTTGGTTAGCCAGGGAACCGGGGAGCTGTTTTTT.

The table lists this clone with a count of one. This chain joins TRBV7-9 and TRBJ2-7; D is unresolved. There are 13 residues in the CDR3. Germline CDR1 reads SEHNR; CDR2 reads FQNEAQ (reference sequence). V was cut by 1 base and J by 4 bases, with 8 bases left in between. The CDR3 bases are TGTGCCAGCAGCTTAGGCGTGAGATACGAGCAGTACTTC. Amino acid sequence: CASSLGVRYEQYF.

In its sample, this clone was seen a few times. The chain has TRBV7-6 and TRBJ2-5; D not resolved. The ends were cut back, 3 bases at V and 1 base at J, with 6 bases in the middle. The germline V gene encodes CDR1 SGHVS and CDR2 FNYEAQ. This CDR3 spans 13 amino acids. The CDR3 loop is CASSFEAQETQYF. In DNA, the CDR3 is TGTGCCAGCAGCTTCGAAGCCCAAGAGACCCAGTACTTC. The whole variable domain, remainder taken from reference TRBV7-6 and TRBJ2-5, is GAGVSQSPRYKVTKRGQDVALRCDPISGHVSLYWYRQALGQGPEFLTYFNYEAQQDKSGLPNDRFSAERPEGSISTLTIQRTEQRDSAMYRCASSFEAQETQYFGPGTRLLVL.

V and J are TRBV27 and TRBJ2-1, with D tentatively TRBD2 (6 bases). V gave up 8 bases and J gave up 8 bases, with 19 bases separating them. CDR3 length: 14 residues. Germline V CDR1 and CDR2: MNHEY, SMNVEV (reference sequence). The CDR3 DNA follows: TGTGCCAGCTCGAAAGGGGACTGGGTCCATGAGCAGTTCTTC. This sequence encodes CASSKGDWVHEQFF.

The rearrangement links TRBV6-1 to TRBJ2-7; TRBD2 agrees at 10 bases. Germline values: CDR1 MNHNS, CDR2 SASEGT. Trimming removed 2 bases from V and 2 bases from J; junction bases left unmatched: 3. The CDR3 is made up of 15 amino acids. The CDR3 loop reads CASSETSGIPYEQYF. As DNA, the CDR3 is TGTGCCAGCAGTGAAACTAGCGGGATCCCCTACGAGCAGTACTTC.

The CDR3 here is CASSTPGLAERGDEQFF. The CDR3 coding sequence is TGTGCCAGCAGCACTCCGGGACTAGCGGAGAGAGGGGATGAGCAGTTCTTC. The chain uses TRBV5-5 and TRBJ2-1; 11 bases line up with TRBD2. From germline, CDR1 is SGHKS and CDR2 YYEKEE (reference sequence). The CDR3 is made up of 17 amino acids. The V segment lost 4 bases and the J segment 8 bases; nucleotides outside the gene matches: 14.

The V gene is TRBV28, the J gene TRBJ1-6; 7 nucleotides line up with TRBD1. Looked up from germline, CDR1 is MDHEN and CDR2 is SYDVKM. The V gene end was trimmed by 4 bases and the J gene end by 10 bases; junction bases not matched to a gene: 10. CDR3 length equals 15 residues. CDR3 coding DNA: TGTGCCAGCAGTTCCGGACAGGTCAAACAATCACCCCTCCACTTT. It is translated as CASSSGQVKQSPLHF.

The rearrangement joins TRBV9 to TRBJ1-2, with D possibly TRBD1 on 6 matching bases. CDR3 size: 15 residues. The V gene's germline CDR1 is SGDLS and CDR2 YYNGEE. The V end was cut by 1 base, the J end by 2 bases, with 12 bases between. Written as DNA, the CDR3 is TGTGCCAGCAGCGTAAACCCAGGACAGAACTATGGCTACACCTTC. It is translated as CASSVNPGQNYGYTF.

The gene calls are TRBV4-1 and TRBJ2-3; D is perhaps TRBD1 (5 bases). Looked up from germline, CDR1 is MGHRA and CDR2 is YSYEKL. This CDR3 is built from 18 residues. Deletions cut 2 bases from V and 0 bases from J, with 18 bases between. As DNA, the CDR3 is TGCGCCAGCAGCCAACTCCTAAGACAGACCCTTAGCACAGATACGCAGTATTTT. Translating it yields CASSQLLRQTLSTDTQYF.

This sequence joins TRBV7-8 and TRBJ2-7, with TRBD2 identical over 7 bases. Germline trimming cut 5 bases from V and 2 bases from J; bases unmatched to any gene: 6. The CDR3 extends over 14 amino acids. Germline V gives CDR1 SGHVS, CDR2 FQNEAQ. CDR3 loop: CASSPREGPYEQYF. CDR3 nucleotides: TGTGCCAGCAGCCCGAGGGAGGGTCCCTACGAGCAGTACTTC. Full variable domain (outside the CDR3, taken from reference TRBV7-8 and TRBJ2-7): GAGVSQSPRYKVAKRGQDVALRCDPISGHVSLFWYQQALGQGPEFLTYFQNEAQLDKSGLPSDRFFAERPEGSVSTLKIQRTQQEDSAVYLCASSPREGPYEQYFGPGTRLTVT.

The rearrangement uses TRBV19 and TRBJ2-5, with a tentative D call TRBD2 (7 bases). This CDR3 region has 13 residues. V dropped 5 bases and J dropped 5 bases, with 12 bases sitting between them. Germline CDR1 LNHDA, CDR2 SQIVND (reference sequence). CDR3 region: CASSPRGAETQYF. Here the CDR3 DNA reads TGTGCCAGTAGTCCCCGGGGGGCGGAGACCCAGTACTTC.

The chain joins TRBV19 to TRBJ2-2; 12 bases line up with TRBD2. CDR1 and CDR2 (germline): LNHDA, SQIVND (reference sequence). V gave up 3 bases and J gave up 4 bases; unmatched junction bases: 3. The CDR3 covers 16 residues. CDR3 amino acids: CASSIPSGRGTGELFF. CDR3 bases: TGTGCCAGTAGTATCCCTAGCGGGAGGGGCACCGGGGAGCTGTTTTTT. Using reference TRBV19 and TRBJ2-2 for the parts outside the CDR3, the full variable domain is DGGITQSPKYLFRKEGQNVTLSCEQNLNHDAMYWYRQDPGQGLRLIYYSQIVNDFQKGDIAEGYSVSREKKESFPLTVTSAQKNPTAFYLCASSIPSGRGTGELFFGEGSRLTVL.

The chain employs TRBV20-1 and TRBJ2-2, with D perhaps matching TRBD1 (5 bases). Trimming pared 3 bases from V and 4 bases from J, leaving 9 bases between. Germline V gene data show CDR1 as DFQATT and CDR2 as SNEGSKA (reference sequence). This CDR3 spans 13 amino acids. CDR3: CSASGARTGELFF. The CDR3 DNA follows: TGCAGTGCTAGTGGGGCCCGCACCGGGGAGCTGTTTTTT.

This sequence joins TRBV23-1 and TRBJ1-1; no clear D. TRBV23-1 is assigned to the ORF class and has an uncertain function. This CDR3 comprises 13 residues. V lost 8 bases to trimming and J lost 4 bases, with 14 bases between them. The CDR3 spells CASSIREPTEAFF. CDR3 sequence (DNA): TGCGCCAGCTCAATACGGGAGCCCACTGAAGCTTTCTTT.

This chain joins TRBV5-1 and TRBJ2-7; TRBD2 is a possible D gene (6 bases). The V end lost 3 bases, the J end lost 2 bases, and 15 bases lay between the germline ends. Germline CDR1 is SGHRS and CDR2 is YFSETQ. This CDR3 has 15 amino acids. The CDR3 nucleotides are TGCGCCAGCAGCTCGTCCGGGACGGGAGCCTACGAGCAGTACTTC. Protein: CASSSSGTGAYEQYF.